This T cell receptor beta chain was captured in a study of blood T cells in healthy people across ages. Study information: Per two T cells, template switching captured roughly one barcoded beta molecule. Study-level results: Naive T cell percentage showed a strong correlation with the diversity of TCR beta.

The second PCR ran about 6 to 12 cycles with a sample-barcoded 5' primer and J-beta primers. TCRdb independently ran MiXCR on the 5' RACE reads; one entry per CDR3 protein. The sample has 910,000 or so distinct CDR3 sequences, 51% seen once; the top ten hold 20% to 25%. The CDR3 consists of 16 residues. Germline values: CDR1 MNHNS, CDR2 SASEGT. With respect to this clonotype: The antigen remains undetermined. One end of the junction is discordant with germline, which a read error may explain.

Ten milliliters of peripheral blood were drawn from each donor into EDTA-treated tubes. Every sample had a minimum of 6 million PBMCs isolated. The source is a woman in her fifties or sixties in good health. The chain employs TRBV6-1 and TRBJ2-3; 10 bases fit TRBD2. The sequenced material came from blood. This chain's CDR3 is CACSQAGGPLTDTQYF. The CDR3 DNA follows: TGTGCCTGCAGTCAAGCGGGAGGGCCTTTGACAGATACGCAGTATTTT.